Sequencing of this T cell receptor beta chain was carried out in a study of post-analysis software for immune sequencing data. The library was made from cDNA and included unique molecular identifiers. MiXCR, applied by TCRdb to the PCR reads, yields one record per CDR3 protein. In the table there are approximately 180,000 distinct CDR3 sequences, 25% to 35% of which are singletons. The study, taken as a whole, reports: Under F measure analysis, samples from one preparation batch co-clustered strongly. Elevated frequency relative to controls characterized roughly five TRBV segments in patients, TRBV5-6, TRBV5-1 and TRBV20-1 among them.

This clonotype was found many times. Its target is not known. The CDR3 length is 14 residues. Germline V lookup: CDR1 MGHDK, CDR2 SYGVNS. Losses at the gene ends were 4 bases for V and 4 bases for J; bases not matched to a gene: 5. The sequence came from a girl aged 10-17 years with multiple sclerosis. The V call is TRBV25-1, the J call TRBJ2-7; 9 bases match TRBD1. The sequencing sample was made of blood. CDR3 nucleotide sequence: TGTGCCAGCAGTGGCCGGGACAGGGAATACGAGCAGTACTTC. Translating it yields CASSGRDREYEQYF.